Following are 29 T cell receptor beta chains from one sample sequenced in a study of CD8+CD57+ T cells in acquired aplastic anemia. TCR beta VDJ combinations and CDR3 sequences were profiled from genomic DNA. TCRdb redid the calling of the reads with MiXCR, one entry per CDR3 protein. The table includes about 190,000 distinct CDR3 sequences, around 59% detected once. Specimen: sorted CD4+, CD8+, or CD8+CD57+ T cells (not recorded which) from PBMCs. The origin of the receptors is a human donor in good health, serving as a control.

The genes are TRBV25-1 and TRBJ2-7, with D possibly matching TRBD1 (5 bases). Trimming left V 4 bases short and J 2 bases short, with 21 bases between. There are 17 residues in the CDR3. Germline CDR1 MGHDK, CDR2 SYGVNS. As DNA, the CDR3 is TGTGCCAGCAGTGGGCGCTACACGACAGAGAGTACCTACGAGCAGTACTTC. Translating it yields CASSGRYTTESTYEQYF.

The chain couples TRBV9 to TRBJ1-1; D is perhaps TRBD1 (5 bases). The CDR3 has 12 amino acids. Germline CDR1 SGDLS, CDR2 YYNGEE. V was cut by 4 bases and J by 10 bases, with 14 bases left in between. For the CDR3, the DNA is TGTGCCAGCAGCCCCCGACCCGGGGGAGCTTTCTTT. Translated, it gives CASSPRPGGAFF.

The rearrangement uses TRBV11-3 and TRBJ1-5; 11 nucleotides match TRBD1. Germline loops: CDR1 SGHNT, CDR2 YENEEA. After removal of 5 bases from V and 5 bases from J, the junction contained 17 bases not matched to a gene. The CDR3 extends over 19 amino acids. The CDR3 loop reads CASSPGQGADQHRDQPQHF. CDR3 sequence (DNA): TGTGCCAGCAGCCCCGGACAGGGGGCGGACCAGCACAGGGATCAGCCCCAGCATTTT.

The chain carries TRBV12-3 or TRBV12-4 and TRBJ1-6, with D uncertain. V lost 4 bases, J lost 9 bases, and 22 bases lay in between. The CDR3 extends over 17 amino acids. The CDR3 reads CASSYRGLFAGGSPLHF. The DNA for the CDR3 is TGTGCCAGCAGTTACCGGGGATTATTCGCGGGTGGTTCACCCCTCCACTTT.

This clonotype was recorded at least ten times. CDR3 in DNA: TGCAGTGCTAGTTCCGGGACAGGGGTTATGGAGCCCCAGCATTTT. As protein: CSASSGTGVMEPQHF. This sequence joins TRBV20-1 and TRBJ1-5; 10 nucleotides align to TRBD1. J was trimmed by 8 bases and V by 3 bases; bases with no gene match: 10. Germline values: CDR1 DFQATT, CDR2 SNEGSKA (reference sequence). The CDR3 has 15 residues.

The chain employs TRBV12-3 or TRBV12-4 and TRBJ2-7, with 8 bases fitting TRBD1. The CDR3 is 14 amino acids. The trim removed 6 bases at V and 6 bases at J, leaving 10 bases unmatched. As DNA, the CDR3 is TGTGCCAGCAGCCCCGGACAGGGTAAGGTCGAGCAGTACTTC. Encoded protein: CASSPGQGKVEQYF.

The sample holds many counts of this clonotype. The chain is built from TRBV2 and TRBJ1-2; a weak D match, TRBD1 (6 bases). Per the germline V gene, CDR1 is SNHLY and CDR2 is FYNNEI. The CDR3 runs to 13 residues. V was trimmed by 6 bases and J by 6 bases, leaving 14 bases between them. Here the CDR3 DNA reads TGTGCCAGCAGCGAGGGAAGGGGGGATGGCTACACCTTC. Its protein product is CASSEGRGDGYTF.

The CDR3 loop is CASRVEVPGNTIYF. The CDR3 DNA sequence: TGTGCCAGCAGGGTGGAGGTCCCTGGAAACACCATATATTTT. The V gene is TRBV2, the J gene TRBJ1-3, with unresolved D. This CDR3 comprises 14 residues. Germline V lookup: CDR1 SNHLY, CDR2 FYNNEI. Trimming took off 6 bases at V and 2 bases at J, with 11 bases between the two ends.

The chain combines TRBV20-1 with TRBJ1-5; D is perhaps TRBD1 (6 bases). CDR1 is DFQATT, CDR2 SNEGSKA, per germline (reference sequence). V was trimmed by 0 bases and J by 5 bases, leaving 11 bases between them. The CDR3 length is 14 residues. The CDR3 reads CSARDLQGDQPQHF. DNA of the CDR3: TGCAGTGCTAGAGATCTACAGGGCGATCAGCCCCAGCATTTT.

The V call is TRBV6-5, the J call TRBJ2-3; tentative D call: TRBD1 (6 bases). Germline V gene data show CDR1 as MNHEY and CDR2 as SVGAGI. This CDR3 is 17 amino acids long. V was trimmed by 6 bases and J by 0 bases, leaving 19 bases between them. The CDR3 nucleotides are TGTGCCAGCAGGGAAGGACAGTTAGACCCTAGCACAGATACGCAGTATTTT. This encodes CASREGQLDPSTDTQYF.

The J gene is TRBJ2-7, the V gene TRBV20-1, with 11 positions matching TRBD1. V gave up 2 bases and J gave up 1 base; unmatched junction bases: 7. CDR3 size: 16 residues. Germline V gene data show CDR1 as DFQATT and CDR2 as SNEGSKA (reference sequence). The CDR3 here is CSARFPGQGASYEQYF. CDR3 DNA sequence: TGCAGTGCTAGATTCCCAGGACAGGGGGCTTCCTACGAGCAGTACTTC.

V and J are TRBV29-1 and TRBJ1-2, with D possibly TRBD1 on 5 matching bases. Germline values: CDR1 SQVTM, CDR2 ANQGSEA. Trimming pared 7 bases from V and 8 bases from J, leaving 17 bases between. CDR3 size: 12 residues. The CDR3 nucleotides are TGCAGCGCCGGAGAAGGGGCGCGGGGCTACACCTTC. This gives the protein CSAGEGARGYTF.

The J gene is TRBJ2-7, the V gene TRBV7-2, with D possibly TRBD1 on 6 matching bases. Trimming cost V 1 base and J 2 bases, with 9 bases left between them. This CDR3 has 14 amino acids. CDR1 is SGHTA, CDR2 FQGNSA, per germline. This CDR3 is CASSLGRDTYEQYF. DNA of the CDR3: TGTGCCAGCAGCTTAGGACGGGACACCTACGAGCAGTACTTC.

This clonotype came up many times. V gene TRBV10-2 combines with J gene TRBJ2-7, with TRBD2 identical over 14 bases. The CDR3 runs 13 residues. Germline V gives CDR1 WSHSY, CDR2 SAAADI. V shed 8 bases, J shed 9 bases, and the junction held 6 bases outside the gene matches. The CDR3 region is CASETSGGARQYF. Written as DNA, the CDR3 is TGCGCCAGCGAGACTAGCGGGGGGGCACGGCAGTACTTC.

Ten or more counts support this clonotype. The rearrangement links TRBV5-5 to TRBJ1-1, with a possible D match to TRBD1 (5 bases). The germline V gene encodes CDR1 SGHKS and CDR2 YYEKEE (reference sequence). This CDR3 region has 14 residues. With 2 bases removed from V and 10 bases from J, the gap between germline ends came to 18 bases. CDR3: CASSLEGTKIGAFF. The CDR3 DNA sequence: TGTGCCAGCAGCTTAGAGGGGACCAAGATCGGAGCTTTCTTT.

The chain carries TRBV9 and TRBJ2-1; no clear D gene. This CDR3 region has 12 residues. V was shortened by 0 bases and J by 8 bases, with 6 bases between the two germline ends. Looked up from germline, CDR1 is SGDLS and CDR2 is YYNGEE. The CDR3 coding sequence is TGTGCCAGCAGCGTAGATGGGGATGAGCAGTTCTTC. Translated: CASSVDGDEQFF.

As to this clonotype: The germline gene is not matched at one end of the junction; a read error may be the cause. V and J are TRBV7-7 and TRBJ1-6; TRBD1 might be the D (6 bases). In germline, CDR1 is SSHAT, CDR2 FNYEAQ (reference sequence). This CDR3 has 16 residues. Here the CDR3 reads CASSLVEDSGNSPLHF. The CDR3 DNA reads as TGTGCTAGCAGCTTAGTGGAGGACAGCGGGAATTCACCCCTCCACTTT. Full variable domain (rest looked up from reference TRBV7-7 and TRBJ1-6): GAGVSQSPRYKVTKRGQDVTLRCDPISSHATLYWYQQALGQGPEFLTYFNYEAQPDKSGLPSDRFSAERPEGSISTLTIQRTEQRDSAMYRCASSLVEDSGNSPLHFGNGTRLTVT.

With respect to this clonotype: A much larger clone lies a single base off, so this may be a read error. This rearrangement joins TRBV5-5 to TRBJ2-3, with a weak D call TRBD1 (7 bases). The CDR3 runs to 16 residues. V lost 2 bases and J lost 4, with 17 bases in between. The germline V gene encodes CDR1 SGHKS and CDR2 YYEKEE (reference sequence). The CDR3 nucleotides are TGTGCCAGCAGCTTAAGACAGGGAGGTGCGTCAGATACGCAGTATTTT. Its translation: CASSLRQGGASDTQYF.

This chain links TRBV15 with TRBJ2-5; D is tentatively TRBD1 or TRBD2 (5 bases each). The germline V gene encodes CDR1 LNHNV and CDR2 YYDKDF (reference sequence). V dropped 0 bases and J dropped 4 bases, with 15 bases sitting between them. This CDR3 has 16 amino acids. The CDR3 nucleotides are TGTGCCACCAGCAGAGATTGGGGCGAGGGGTTAGAGACCCAGTACTTC. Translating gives CATSRDWGEGLETQYF. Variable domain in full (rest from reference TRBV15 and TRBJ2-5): DAMVIQNPRYQVTQFGKPVTLSCSQTLNHNVMYWYQQKSSQAPKLLFHYYDKDFNNEADTPDNFQSRRPNTSFCFLDIRSPGLGDTAMYLCATSRDWGEGLETQYFGPGTRLLVL.

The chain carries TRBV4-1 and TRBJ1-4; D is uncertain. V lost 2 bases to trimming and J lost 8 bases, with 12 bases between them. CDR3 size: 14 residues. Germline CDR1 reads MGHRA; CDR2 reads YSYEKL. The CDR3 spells CASSQWPAGEKLFF. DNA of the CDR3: TGCGCCAGCAGCCAATGGCCCGCGGGGGAAAAACTGTTTTTT.

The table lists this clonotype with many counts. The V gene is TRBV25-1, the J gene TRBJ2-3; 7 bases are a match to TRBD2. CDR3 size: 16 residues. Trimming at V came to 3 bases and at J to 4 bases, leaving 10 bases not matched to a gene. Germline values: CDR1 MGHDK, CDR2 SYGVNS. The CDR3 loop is CASSDFNPGGSDTQYF. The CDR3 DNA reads TGTGCCAGCAGTGACTTCAACCCCGGGGGGTCAGATACGCAGTATTTT.

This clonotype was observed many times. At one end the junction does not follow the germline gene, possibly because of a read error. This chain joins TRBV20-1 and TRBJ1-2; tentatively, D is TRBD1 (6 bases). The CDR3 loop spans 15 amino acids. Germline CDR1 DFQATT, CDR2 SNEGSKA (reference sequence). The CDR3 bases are TGCAGTGCCAGAGACGAAATAACAGGGTGGTATGGCTACACCTTC. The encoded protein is CSARDEITGWYGYTF.

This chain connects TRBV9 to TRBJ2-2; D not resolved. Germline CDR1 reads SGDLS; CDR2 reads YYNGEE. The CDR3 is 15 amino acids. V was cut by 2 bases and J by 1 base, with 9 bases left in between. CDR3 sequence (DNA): TGTGCCAGCAGCGTCTTTGGTGGGAACACCGGGGAGCTGTTTTTT. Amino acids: CASSVFGGNTGELFF.

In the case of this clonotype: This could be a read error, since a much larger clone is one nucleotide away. The CDR3, as DNA: TGTGCCAGCAGTAGCGGAGGGGTCGAAGATACGCAGTATTTT. It is translated as CASSSGGVEDTQYF. This chain joins TRBV6-1 and TRBJ2-3, with D perhaps TRBD2 (6 bases). V was cut by 5 bases and J by 5 bases, with 14 bases left in between. From germline, CDR1 is MNHNS and CDR2 SASEGT. This CDR3 contains 14 residues.

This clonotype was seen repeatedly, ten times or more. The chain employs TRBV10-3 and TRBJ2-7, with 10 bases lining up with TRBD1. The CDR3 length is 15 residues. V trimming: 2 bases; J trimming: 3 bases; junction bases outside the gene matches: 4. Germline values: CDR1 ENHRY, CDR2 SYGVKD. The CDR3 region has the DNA TGTGCCATCAGTGAGGTGACAGGGGGCATCTACGAGCAGTACTTC. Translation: CAISEVTGGIYEQYF.

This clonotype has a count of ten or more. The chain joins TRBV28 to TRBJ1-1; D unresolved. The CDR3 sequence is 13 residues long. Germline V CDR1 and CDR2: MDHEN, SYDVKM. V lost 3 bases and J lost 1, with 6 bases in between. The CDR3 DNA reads TGTGCCAGCAGTTTCCCGGGGAACACTGAAGCTTTCTTT. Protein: CASSFPGNTEAFF.

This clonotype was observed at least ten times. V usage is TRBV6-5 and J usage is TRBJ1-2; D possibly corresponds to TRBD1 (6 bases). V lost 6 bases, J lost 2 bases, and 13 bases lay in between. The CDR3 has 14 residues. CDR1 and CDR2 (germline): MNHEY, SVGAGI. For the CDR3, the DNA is TGTGCCAGCAGCGAGACAGGCCCCAACTATGGCTACACCTTC. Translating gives CASSETGPNYGYTF.

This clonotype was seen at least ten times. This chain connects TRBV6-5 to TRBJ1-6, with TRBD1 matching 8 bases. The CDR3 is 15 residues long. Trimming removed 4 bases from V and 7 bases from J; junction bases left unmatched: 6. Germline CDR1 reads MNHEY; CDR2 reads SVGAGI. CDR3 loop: CASSSWTGRNSPLHF. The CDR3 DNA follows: TGTGCCAGCAGTTCCTGGACAGGGAGGAATTCACCCCTCCACTTT.

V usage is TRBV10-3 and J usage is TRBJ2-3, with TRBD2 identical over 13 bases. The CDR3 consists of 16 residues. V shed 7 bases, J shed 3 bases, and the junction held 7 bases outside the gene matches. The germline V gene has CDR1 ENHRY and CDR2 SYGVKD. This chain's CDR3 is CAINEPGLAGTDTQYF. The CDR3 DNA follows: TGTGCCATCAACGAACCGGGACTAGCGGGGACAGATACGCAGTATTTT.